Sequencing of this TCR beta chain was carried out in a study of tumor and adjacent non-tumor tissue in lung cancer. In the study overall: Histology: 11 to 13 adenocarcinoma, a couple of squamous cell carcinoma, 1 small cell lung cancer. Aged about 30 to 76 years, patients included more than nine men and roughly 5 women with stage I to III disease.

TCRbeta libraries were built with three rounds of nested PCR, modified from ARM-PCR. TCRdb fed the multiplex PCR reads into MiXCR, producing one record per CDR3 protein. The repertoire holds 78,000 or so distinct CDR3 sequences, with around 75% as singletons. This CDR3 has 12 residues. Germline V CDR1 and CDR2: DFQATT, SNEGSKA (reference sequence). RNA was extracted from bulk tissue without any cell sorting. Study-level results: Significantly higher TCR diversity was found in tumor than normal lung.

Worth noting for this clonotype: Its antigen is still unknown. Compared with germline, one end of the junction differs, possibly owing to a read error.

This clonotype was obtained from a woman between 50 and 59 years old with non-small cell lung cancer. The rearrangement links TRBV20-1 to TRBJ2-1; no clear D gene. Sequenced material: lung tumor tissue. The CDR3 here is CNATLTYNEQIF. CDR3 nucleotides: TGCAACGCCACGCTTACCTACAATGAGCAGATCTTC.